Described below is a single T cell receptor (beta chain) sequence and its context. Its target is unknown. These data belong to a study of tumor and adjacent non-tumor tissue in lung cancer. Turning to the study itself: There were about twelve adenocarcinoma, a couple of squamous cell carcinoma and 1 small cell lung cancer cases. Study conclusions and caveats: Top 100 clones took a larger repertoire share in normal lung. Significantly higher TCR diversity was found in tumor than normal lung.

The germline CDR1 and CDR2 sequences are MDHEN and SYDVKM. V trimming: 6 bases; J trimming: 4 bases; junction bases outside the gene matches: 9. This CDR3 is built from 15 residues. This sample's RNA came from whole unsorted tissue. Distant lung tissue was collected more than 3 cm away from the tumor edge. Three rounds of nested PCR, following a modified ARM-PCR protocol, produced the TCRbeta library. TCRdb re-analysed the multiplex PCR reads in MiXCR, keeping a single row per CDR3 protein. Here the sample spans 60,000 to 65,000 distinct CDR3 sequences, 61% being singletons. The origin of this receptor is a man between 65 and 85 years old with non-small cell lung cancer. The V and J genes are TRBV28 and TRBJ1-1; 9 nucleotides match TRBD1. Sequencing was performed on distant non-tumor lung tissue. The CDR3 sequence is CASRRTGDAGTEAFF. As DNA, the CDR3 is TGTGCCAGCAGGAGGACAGGGGACGCTGGCACTGAAGCTTTCTTT.